Sequencing of this T cell receptor beta chain was carried out in a study of Graves' ophthalmopathy and Graves' hyperthyroidism. Points from the study as a whole: In blood, most expanded thyroid clonotypes above 0.001 frequency were also detected.

Amplifying from RNA transcripts, the study obtained TCR beta CDR3 regions. First-round RT-PCR employed HTBI primers, with a second-round multiplex PCR after it. TCRdb itself ran the multiplex PCR reads through MiXCR, one entry per CDR3 protein. The sample has about 500,000 distinct CDR3 sequences, 39% seen once; the top ten hold about 4%. In its sample, this clonotype was seen many times. The antigen remains undetermined. V was shortened by 4 bases and J by 7 bases, with 10 bases between the two germline ends. Germline lookup yields CDR1 SEHNR and CDR2 FQNEAQ (reference sequence). This CDR3 is built from 12 residues.

This TCR was sampled from an adult man with Graves' hyperthyroidism. Material: peripheral blood or thyroid tissue (not recorded which). The genes are TRBV7-9 and TRBJ1-2; D perhaps matches TRBD1 (6 bases). This CDR3 reads CASSSQGSGYTF. The DNA for the CDR3 is TGTGCCAGCAGCTCACAGGGAAGTGGCTACACCTTC. Combining the CDR3 with reference TRBV7-9 and TRBJ1-2 gives the whole variable domain DTGVSQNPRHKITKRGQNVTFRCDPISEHNRLYWYRQTLGQGPEFLTYFQNEAQLEKSRLLSDRFSAERPKGSFSTLEIQRTEQGDSAMYLCASSSQGSGYTFGSGTRLTVV.